The 3 T cell receptor beta chains below come from one sample, sequenced in a study of cytomegalovirus exposure and HLA in healthy donors. It was with 60 Vbeta and 13 Jbeta primers that the PCR ran. Clones were sequenced by immunoSEQ multiplex PCR, and TCRdb holds only the in-frame ones, with some missing. Here the sample spans some 200,000 clones, more than 60% being singletons. The sequenced material came from PBMCs. The origin of the receptors is a woman aged 55-69 years in good health and CMV-seropositive.

V usage is TRBV18 and J usage is TRBJ2-7, with a tentative D call TRBD1 (6 bases). The length of the CDR3 is 14 residues. CDR1 and CDR2 from the germline V gene are KGHSH and LQKENI. Trimming removed 3 bases from V and 3 bases from J, with 12 bases in between. DNA of the CDR3: TGTGCCAGCTCACCCCTCGGACAGAACTACGAGCAGTACTTC. It yields the protein CASSPLGQNYEQYF.

The rearrangement joins TRBV9 to TRBJ2-1; possible D gene TRBD1, 5 bases. Germline lookup yields CDR1 SGDLS and CDR2 YYNGEE. This CDR3 is 13 amino acids long. The V and J ends lost 0 bases and 13 bases respectively, with 14 bases between them. The CDR3 is CASSVAPSRAQFF. The CDR3 nucleotides are TGTGCCAGCAGCGTAGCCCCGTCCAGGGCCCAGTTCTTC.

The V gene is TRBV5-1, the J gene TRBJ2-1; 8 nucleotides align to TRBD1. The V gene's germline CDR1 is SGHRS and CDR2 YFSETQ. The ends lost 0 bases at V and 2 bases at J; junction bases unmatched: 4. The CDR3 consists of 16 residues. The CDR3 DNA reads TGCGCCAGCAGCTTGGTAGGGACAGGCGCCTACAATGAGCAGTTCTTC. Translated, it gives CASSLVGTGAYNEQFF. The full variable domain, in which reference TRBV5-1 and TRBJ2-1 provide the parts outside the CDR3, is KAGVTQTPRYLIKTRGQQVTLSCSPISGHRSVSWYQQTPGQGLQFLFEYFSETQRNKGNFPGRFSGRQFSNSRSEMNVSTLELGDSALYLCASSLVGTGAYNEQFFGPGTRLTVL.